Listed below are T cell receptor beta chains from one sample, sequenced in a study of blood T cell repertoires in COVID-19. Using immunoSEQ multiplex PCR, the repertoire was profiled, and TCRdb retains in-frame clones only, with some absent. Among over 90,000 clones, more than 75% were seen once, and the ten largest hold 12%. The specimen sequenced was peripheral blood. The receptors stem from a human donor in a cohort sampled during active COVID-19. Each CDR3 is given with its conserved first and last residue. Each record gives: V gene, D gene, J gene, clone size, CDR3 protein, CDR3 DNA. A D gene is named only where the DNA matches it firmly. Where a row states a size, it is once, few, many or the class of an expanded clone; other rows omit it.

TRBV7-2,TRBD1,TRBJ2-3,NA,CASSLDRGPRTQYF,TGTGCCAGCAGCTTAGACAGGGGGCCGCGAACGCAGTATTTT
TRBV19,NA,TRBJ2-2,NA,CASSIVVAWTGELFF,TGTGCCAGTAGTATAGTAGTAGCCTGGACCGGGGAGCTGTTTTTT
TRBV7-9,NA,TRBJ1-1,once,CASSLARLKHTEAFF,TGTGCCAGCAGCTTAGCGCGACTTAAACACACTGAAGCTTTCTTT
TRBV27,NA,TRBJ1-5,NA,CASSLVGGRGGQPQHF,TGTGCCAGCAGTTTGGTGGGGGGACGGGGAGGTCAGCCCCAGCATTTT
TRBV18,NA,TRBJ1-1,NA,CASSPPLSVTEAFF,TGTGCCAGCTCCCCTCCCCTGAGTGTCACTGAAGCTTTCTTT
TRBV29-1,NA,TRBJ2-1,once,CKAGEQFF,TGCAAGGCAGGTGAGCAGTTCTTC
TRBV3-1/TRBV3-2,NA,TRBJ1-2,NA,CASSQTGYGYTF,TGTGCCAGCAGCCAGACGGGCTATGGCTACACCTTC
TRBV25-1,NA,TRBJ1-3,once,CASSDQISGNTIYF,TGTGCCAGCAGTGATCAAATTTCTGGAAACACCATATATTTT
TRBV12-5,NA,TRBJ1-2,NA,CASGRENYGYTF,TGTGCTAGTGGGAGGGAAAACTATGGCTACACCTTC
TRBV5-1,NA,TRBJ1-1,NA,CASSPGGSAMRTEAFF,TGCGCCAGCAGCCCCGGGGGGTCGGCAATGAGGACTGAAGCTTTCTTT
TRBV9,TRBD2,TRBJ2-7,NA,CASSPRTSGVLGEQYF,TGTGCCAGCAGCCCAAGGACTAGCGGGGTCCTGGGGGAGCAGTACTTC
TRBV5-1,TRBD1,TRBJ2-7,once,CASSLTGPGTGNYEQYF,TGCGCCAGCAGCTTGACGGGACCCGGGACAGGAAACTACGAGCAGTACTTC
TRBV4-3,NA,TRBJ2-5,NA,CASSQEFGREETQYF,TGCGCCAGCAGCCAAGAATTTGGGCGGGAAGAGACCCAGTACTTC
TRBV28,NA,TRBJ1-1,NA,CASSPKPPRVAEAFF,TGTGCCAGCAGCCCAAAACCACCCAGGGTCGCTGAAGCTTTCTTT
TRBV19,NA,TRBJ1-5,NA,CASSPPGGGKINQPQHF,TGTGCCAGTAGTCCTCCTGGGGGCGGAAAAATCAATCAGCCCCAGCATTTT
TRBV5-1,NA,TRBJ2-1,NA,CASSLSAAHSDEQFF,TGCGCCAGCAGCTTGTCAGCGGCGCATAGCGATGAGCAGTTCTTC
TRBV13,TRBD1,TRBJ1-2,NA,CASSQQGGYGYTF,TGTGCCAGCAGCCAACAGGGGGGGTATGGCTACACCTTC
TRBV6-5,NA,TRBJ1-4,NA,CASSYSGAGSEKLFF,TGTGCCAGCAGTTACTCGGGAGCCGGGAGTGAAAAACTGTTTTTT
TRBV7-9,NA,TRBJ1-3,NA,CASSLASRAAGNTIYF,TGTGCCAGCAGCTTAGCGAGCAGGGCGGCTGGAAACACCATATATTTT
TRBV5-1,NA,TRBJ1-4,once,CASSPLGGGREKLFF,TGCGCCAGCAGCCCCCTAGGGGGGGGTCGGGAAAAACTGTTTTTT
TRBV6-1,NA,TRBJ1-1,NA,CASSEMGGLSTEAFF,TGTGCCAGCAGTGAAATGGGGGGGCTGAGCACTGAAGCTTTCTTT
TRBV6-2/TRBV6-3,NA,TRBJ1-2,once,CASSDMRGNNYGYTF,TGTGCCAGCAGTGACATGAGGGGGAATAACTATGGCTACACCTTC
TRBV3-1/TRBV3-2,NA,TRBJ1-3,NA,CASSQEGLFSGNTIYF,TGTGCCAGCAGCCAAGAAGGACTTTTCTCTGGAAACACCATATATTTT
TRBV7-2,TRBD2,TRBJ2-3,NA,CASSLGGRGADTQYF,TGTGCCAGCAGCTTAGGCGGGCGGGGGGCGGATACGCAGTATTTT
TRBV7-2,NA,TRBJ1-2,NA,CASSLERVSYTF,TGTGCCAGCAGCCTAGAACGGGTTTCCTACACCTTC
TRBV10-1,NA,TRBJ1-1,NA,CASSGGVSTEAFF,TGCGCCAGCAGCGGGGGGGTTTCCACTGAAGCTTTCTTT
TRBV21-1,NA,TRBJ1-6,NA,CASSTHYNSPLHF,TGTGCCAGCAGCACCCATTATAATTCACCCCTCCACTTT
TRBV4-3,TRBD2,TRBJ2-3,NA,CASSQTSGGLDTQYF,TGCGCCAGCAGTCAGACTAGCGGGGGGTTAGATACGCAGTATTTT
TRBV5-6,NA,TRBJ2-4,once,CASSLVLDIQYF,TGTGCCAGCAGCTTGGTACTAGACATTCAGTACTTC
TRBV24-1,NA,TRBJ2-1,NA,CATSERPYNEQFF,TGTGCCACCAGTGAGCGGCCCTACAATGAGCAGTTCTTC
TRBV6-2/TRBV6-3,TRBD2,TRBJ2-3,NA,CASSSPSGGYTQYF,TGTGCCAGCAGTTCCCCTAGCGGGGGGTATACGCAGTATTTT
TRBV7-2,NA,TRBJ2-5,NA,CASSLKLGTQYF,TGTGCCAGCAGCTTAAAGCTTGGGACCCAGTACTTC
TRBV7-9,TRBD1,TRBJ1-2,once,CASSPTGFGYTF,TGTGCCAGCAGCCCGACAGGGTTTGGCTACACCTTC
TRBV30,TRBD1,TRBJ1-6,NA,CAWSADRGLNSPLHF,TGTGCCTGGAGCGCGGACAGGGGGCTTAATTCACCCCTCCACTTT
TRBV7-3,NA,TRBJ1-1,NA,CASSPIRGFEAFF,TGTGCCAGCAGCCCAATACGGGGGTTTGAAGCTTTCTTT
TRBV5-4,TRBD2,TRBJ2-7,NA,CASSLRSGASYEQYF,TGTGCCAGCAGCTTGAGGAGCGGGGCCTCCTACGAGCAGTACTTC
TRBV21-1,NA,TRBJ2-1,NA,CASSAPSGVAGYEQFF,TGTGCCAGCAGCGCCCCGAGTGGGGTAGCGGGGTATGAGCAGTTCTTC
TRBV24-1,NA,TRBJ2-2,NA,CATQREGGELFF,TGTGCCACCCAGAGGGAAGGCGGGGAGCTGTTTTTT
TRBV5-1,TRBD1,TRBJ1-1,NA,CASSSGQGNPEAFF,TGCGCCAGCAGCTCAGGACAGGGCAACCCCGAAGCTTTCTTT
TRBV11-2,NA,TRBJ1-1,NA,CASSLLRVGADTEAFF,TGTGCCAGCAGCCTTCTCAGGGTCGGCGCCGACACTGAAGCTTTCTTT
TRBV7-3,TRBD2,TRBJ2-7,NA,CASSPGLAAPYEQYF,TGTGCCAGCAGCCCAGGACTAGCGGCACCCTACGAGCAGTACTTC
TRBV28,TRBD2,TRBJ2-7,NA,CASSPPGLAGNYEQYF,TGTGCCAGCAGTCCACCGGGACTAGCGGGAAACTACGAGCAGTACTTC
TRBV6-2/TRBV6-3,NA,TRBJ2-7,NA,CASSYPSTYEQYF,TGTGCCAGCAGTTACCCCTCTACCTACGAGCAGTACTTC
TRBV3-1/TRBV3-2,TRBD1,TRBJ1-2,NA,CASSHETGYYGYTF,TGTGCCAGCAGCCATGAGACAGGGTATTATGGCTACACCTTC
TRBV19,NA,TRBJ1-2,NA,CASSMGGAKAYGYTF,TGTGCCAGTAGTATGGGGGGGGCCAAGGCCTATGGCTACACCTTC
TRBV27,TRBD1,TRBJ1-5,few,CASSPGTGNQPQHF,TGTGCCAGCAGTCCGGGGACAGGGAATCAGCCCCAGCATTTT
TRBV19,TRBD1,TRBJ2-3,NA,CASSDRVWVDTQYF,TGTGCCAGTAGTGACAGGGTTTGGGTAGATACGCAGTATTTT
TRBV5-1,NA,TRBJ1-4,NA,CASSFFLGANEKLFF,TGCGCCAGCAGCTTTTTCCTAGGGGCTAATGAAAAACTGTTTTTT
TRBV5-1,NA,TRBJ2-2,once,CASSYDSNTGELFF,TGCGCCAGCAGCTATGACAGTAACACCGGGGAGCTGTTTTTT
TRBV5-5,TRBD2,TRBJ2-5,NA,CASSLPSGGGQETQYF,TGTGCCAGCAGCTTGCCTAGCGGGGGGGGTCAAGAGACCCAGTACTTC
TRBV9,NA,TRBJ1-1,once,CASSVATGVNTEAFF,TGTGCCAGCAGCGTAGCGACAGGTGTGAACACTGAAGCTTTCTTT